This T cell receptor beta chain was retrieved from a study of T cells after yellow fever vaccination. Across the study: With SMART-Seq v4 Ultra Low Input, the fractions containing low cell numbers were prepared.

This clonotype was observed many times. Its antigen is undetermined. General study points: Post-booster repertoires again held most primary-vaccination clones (about 96% CD4, roughly 88% CD8).

CDR1 is DFQATT and CDR2 is SNEGSKA in the germline V gene (reference sequence). This CDR3 has 12 residues. Trimming stripped 8 bases from V and 0 bases from J, with 9 bases between. By 5'RACE template switching, TCR cDNA was produced, with a universal primer site and UMIs added in the process. TCRdb redid the calling of the 5' RACE reads with MiXCR, one entry per CDR3 protein. Of hundreds of thousands of distinct CDR3 sequences listed, about 3.5% were seen once; the top ten hold less than 25%. This TCR derives from a man younger than 35 who received the YFV17D yellow fever vaccine. The input for sequencing was PBMCs, taken on the day of the yellow fever booster vaccination. The chain carries TRBV20-1 and TRBJ2-3; D is unresolved. CDR3 amino acids: CSSEYSTDTQYF. The CDR3 region has the DNA TGCAGTAGCGAGTATAGCACAGATACGCAGTATTTT.